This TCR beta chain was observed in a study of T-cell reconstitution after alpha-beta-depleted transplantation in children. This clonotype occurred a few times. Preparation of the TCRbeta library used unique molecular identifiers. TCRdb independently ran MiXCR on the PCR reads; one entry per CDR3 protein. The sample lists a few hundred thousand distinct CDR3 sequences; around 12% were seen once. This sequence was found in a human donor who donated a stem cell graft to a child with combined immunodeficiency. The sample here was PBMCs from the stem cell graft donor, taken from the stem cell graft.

CDR3 sequence reads: CASSFGSGSLKQFF. The CDR3 DNA reads TGTGCCAGCAGTTTTGGTAGCGGGAGTTTGAAGCAGTTCTTC. V and J are TRBV12-3 or TRBV12-4 and TRBJ2-1, with 9 positions matching TRBD2. The CDR3 extends over 14 amino acids. J gave up 11 bases and V 3 bases, and 8 bases lay outside the gene matches.